This T cell receptor beta chain was found in a study of T cells in Graves' hyperthyroidism and ophthalmopathy. Amplified TCR beta CDR3 regions came from RNA transcripts. The HTBI set primed first-round TCR CDR3 RT-PCR. In TCRdb, the multiplex PCR reads were re-called with MiXCR into one record per CDR3 protein. The sample consists of roughly 560,000 distinct CDR3 sequences, about 14% of them appearing once. Germline assignment: CDR1 MNHEY and CDR2 SVGAGI. CDR3 length equals 17 residues. J was trimmed by 3 bases and V by 0 bases; bases with no gene match: 7. The sample holds many counts of this clonotype.

This chain joins TRBV6-5 and TRBJ1-3; 8 bases match TRBD1. Sequences were obtained from blood. The sequence came from a woman in her forties with Graves' ophthalmopathy. The CDR3 loop is CASSYSVQGAGGNTIYF. The CDR3 DNA reads TGTGCCAGCAGTTACTCGGTCCAGGGGGCCGGTGGAAACACCATATATTTT.